This T cell receptor (beta chain) was recovered during a study of cytomegalovirus exposure and HLA in healthy donors. In the PCR, 60 Vbeta and 13 Jbeta primers were used. Libraries were prepared by immunoSEQ multiplex PCR; TCRdb keeps only in-frame clonotypes and omits some of them. The table records around 85,000 clones, 80% of them present only once. As regards this clone: Its antigen is not identified.

Study observations and caveats: Later examination showed HLA-associated TCR beta chains had greater clonal expansion than equally common others. Segments of the TCR beta V type were, in most cases, productive about 90% or about 30% of the time in an earlier analysis.

CDR1 and CDR2 (germline): SGHNT, YENEEA. The CDR3 spans 15 residues. The V and J ends lost 5 bases and 6 bases respectively, with 19 bases between them. Material: PBMCs. The chain combines TRBV11-3 with TRBJ1-1; weak D call: TRBD1 (5 bases). The sequence came from a woman in her forties or fifties in good health and CMV-seropositive. The CDR3 region has the DNA TGTGCCAGCAGCCCAACTGCGGGGGTTTCAGCTGAAGCTTTCTTT. This encodes CASSPTAGVSAEAFF.